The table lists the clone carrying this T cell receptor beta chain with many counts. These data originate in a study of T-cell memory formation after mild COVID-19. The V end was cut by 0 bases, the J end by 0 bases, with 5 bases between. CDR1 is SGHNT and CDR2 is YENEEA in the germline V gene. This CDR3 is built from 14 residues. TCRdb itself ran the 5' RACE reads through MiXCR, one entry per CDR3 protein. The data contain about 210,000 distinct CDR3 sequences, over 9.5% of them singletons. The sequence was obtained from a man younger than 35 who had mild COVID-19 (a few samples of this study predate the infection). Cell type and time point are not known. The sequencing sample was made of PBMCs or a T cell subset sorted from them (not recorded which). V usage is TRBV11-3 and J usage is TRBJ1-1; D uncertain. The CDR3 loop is CASSLDGLNTEAFF. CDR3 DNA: TGTGCCAGCAGCTTAGACGGACTGAACACTGAAGCTTTCTTT.